One T cell receptor beta chain is described in this entry. The data originate from a study of regulatory T cells in long-lasting Graves disease. Stated time point: newly diagnosed GD, antithyroid drugs for less than 3 months. With RNA extracted from PBMCs as input, the TCR library was made. Clinicians diagnosed Graves' disease using American Thyroid Association guidelines. The TCR beta library used iRepertoire HTBI primers with Arm-PCR amplification of CDR3. One entry per CDR3 protein results from TCRdb running MiXCR on the multiplex PCR reads. This table has hundreds of thousands of distinct CDR3 sequences, 15% to 20% appearing once. Trimming at V came to 6 bases and at J to 4 bases, leaving 5 bases not matched to a gene. CDR3 length: 13 residues. Germline loops: CDR1 MNHEY, CDR2 SMNVEV (reference sequence).

The source material was peripheral blood mononuclear cells (PBMCs), sampled at new diagnosis, from a patient treated with antithyroid drugs. The sequence was collected from a female donor with Graves disease. J is TRBJ1-2 and V is TRBV27, with 7 bases fitting TRBD1. The DNA for the CDR3 is TGTGCCAGCAGCCCAGGACAGGCCTATGGCTACACCTTC. The encoded protein is CASSPGQAYGYTF.